This paragraph reports one TCR beta chain. These data belong to a study of cytomegalovirus exposure and HLA in healthy donors. The overall study: Ancestry clustering placed 81% of around 400 genotyped donors in the Caucasian-associated cluster.

Vbeta (60) and Jbeta (13) primers were used in the PCR. This table comes from immunoSEQ multiplex PCR, and its TCRdb copy is limited to in-frame clones, with some not included. The table records more than 150,000 clones, about 81% of them present only once. V lost 6 bases and J 6 bases, leaving 9 bases between the germline ends. Germline V gene lookup returns CDR1 MNHEY and CDR2 SMNVEV (reference sequence). The CDR3 consists of 12 residues. V usage is TRBV27 and J usage is TRBJ1-5; D remains ambiguous. Input material: PBMCs. This receptor was obtained from a woman aged 18 to 35 in good health and CMV-seronegative. In DNA, the CDR3 is TGTGCCAGCAGCTCCACTGGTCAGCCCCAGCATTTT. Protein sequence: CASSSTGQPQHF.